Below, 22 T cell receptor beta chains from the same sample are listed, as sequenced in a study of early T cells in non-severe SARS-CoV-2 infection. One entry per CDR3 protein, called by TCRdb with MiXCR from the 5' RACE reads. The table has tens of thousands of distinct CDR3 sequences, under 9.5% seen once; the top ten hold roughly 8.5%. Specimen: whole blood. The source of these receptors is an adult who was a healthcare worker with PCR-confirmed SARS-CoV-2 infection or an uninfected control (not recorded which).

This clonotype has at least ten counts. The chain recombines TRBV7-2 with TRBJ1-2, with D uncertain. V lost 5 bases and J lost 0, with 10 bases in between. The CDR3 runs to 14 residues. CDR1 is SGHTA and CDR2 is FQGNSA in the germline V gene. The CDR3: CASSPFWANYGYTF. DNA for the CDR3: TGTGCCAGCAGCCCCTTCTGGGCTAACTATGGCTACACCTTC.

This clonotype was detected only a few times. The chain links TRBV4-3 to TRBJ2-3, with no clear D. V gave up 4 bases and J gave up 1 base, with 15 bases separating them. The CDR3 sequence is 16 residues long. Germline values: CDR1 LGHNA, CDR2 YSLEER. As DNA, the CDR3 is TGCGCCAGCAGCCTTACCACCCAGAGCGGCACAGATACGCAGTATTTT. Protein: CASSLTTQSGTDTQYF.

Comment on this clonotype: A much larger clone differs by one base, so this may be a read error. J is TRBJ2-3 and V is TRBV6-4; TRBD1 is a possible D gene (6 bases). Germline V lookup: CDR1 MRHNA, CDR2 SNTAGT. The CDR3 spans 15 residues. The CDR3 sequence: CASRTRDISTDTRYF. In nucleotides, the CDR3 is TGTGCCAGCAGGACCAGGGACATAAGCACAGATACGCGGTATTTT.

This clonotype was counted between two and nine times. The gene calls are TRBV19 and TRBJ1-1; a weak D match, TRBD1 (5 bases). This CDR3 is 14 amino acids long. The ends were cut back, 2 bases at V and 3 bases at J, with 10 bases in the middle. CDR1 is LNHDA and CDR2 is SQIVND in the germline V gene (reference sequence). CDR3 sequence (DNA): TGTGCCAGTAGTATATCAGGGTCAGACACTGAAGCTTTCTTT. Residues: CASSISGSDTEAFF.

This clonotype was detected many times. V and J are TRBV20-1 and TRBJ2-3; D is possibly TRBD2 (6 bases). Trimming stripped 5 bases from V and 2 bases from J, with 23 bases between. The CDR3 loop spans 17 amino acids. The germline V gene encodes CDR1 DFQATT and CDR2 SNEGSKA (reference sequence). The CDR3: CSAPTLRGSGYTDTQYF. As DNA, the CDR3 is TGCAGTGCTCCCACCCTGAGGGGTAGCGGCTACACAGATACGCAGTATTTT.

This clonotype has a count of ten or more. The genes are TRBV20-1 and TRBJ2-3; D remains unclear. Looked up from germline, CDR1 is DFQATT and CDR2 is SNEGSKA (reference sequence). The CDR3 length is 12 residues. V shed 6 bases and J shed 9 bases, with 16 bases lying between them. The chain's CDR3 is CSAPGPLETQYF. CDR3 DNA: TGCAGTGCCCCTGGCCCCCTCGAGACGCAGTATTTT.

The chain carries TRBV10-2 and TRBJ2-4; D unresolved. The germline CDR1 and CDR2 sequences are WSHSY and SAAADI. The CDR3 totals 14 residues. Trimming took 7 bases from V and 4 from J, leaving 14 bases between them. The CDR3 loop is CASTEPIGKNIQYF. CDR3 bases: TGCGCCAGCACCGAACCTATAGGGAAAAACATTCAGTACTTC.

This clonotype was counted ten times or more. The chain couples TRBV29-1 to TRBJ2-5, with TRBD2 matching over 9 bases. Germline V gene data show CDR1 as SQVTM and CDR2 as ANQGSEA. The CDR3 contains 15 residues. V lost 6 bases to trimming and J lost 2 bases; unmatched junction nucleotides: 10. CDR3 nucleotide sequence: TGCAGCGTCGCGGGAGGGGCAAGTTGGCAAGAGACCCAGTACTTC. As protein: CSVAGGASWQETQYF. Full variable domain (outside the CDR3, taken from reference TRBV29-1 and TRBJ2-5): SAVISQKPSRDICQRGTSLTIQCQVDSQVTMMFWYRQQPGQSLTLIATANQGSEATYESGFVIDKFPISRPNLTFSTLTVSNMSPEDSSIYLCSVAGGASWQETQYFGPGTRLLVL.

Note on this clonotype: A read error may explain this, as a much larger clone is one base away. CDR3 in amino acids: CASGYHSGTRNGEQYF. In nucleotides, the CDR3 is TGTGCCAGCGGCTATCACTCCGGGACGAGGAATGGCGAGCAGTACTTC. The chain combines TRBV3-1 with TRBJ2-7; D possibly matches TRBD1 or TRBD2 (5 bases each). This CDR3 has 16 residues. The V and J ends lost 8 bases and 6 bases respectively, with 26 bases between them. Germline V gives CDR1 LGHDT, CDR2 YNNKEL (reference sequence).

The chain joins TRBV24-1 to TRBJ2-1; 11 bases line up with TRBD1. Per the germline V gene, CDR1 is KGHDR and CDR2 is SFDVKD. The CDR3 contains 15 residues. V gave up 5 bases and J gave up 10 bases; unmatched junction bases: 9. CDR3: CATSGGGQGAQEQFF. CDR3 sequence (DNA): TGTGCCACCAGTGGCGGAGGACAGGGGGCCCAAGAGCAGTTCTTC.

This clonotype has at least ten counts. J is TRBJ1-1 and V is TRBV9; TRBD1 agrees at 10 bases. The V segment lost 2 bases and the J segment 4 bases; nucleotides outside the gene matches: 5. The germline gives CDR1 SGDLS, CDR2 YYNGEE. The CDR3 spans 15 residues. The CDR3: CASSVGTGESTEAFF. The CDR3 region has the DNA TGTGCCAGCAGCGTTGGGACAGGGGAGAGCACTGAAGCTTTCTTT.

This clonotype was detected ten times or more. V gene TRBV4-3 combines with J gene TRBJ1-1; D call uncertain. Germline CDR1 reads LGHNA; CDR2 reads YSLEER. The V end lost 0 bases, the J end lost 0 bases, and 11 bases lay between the germline ends. This CDR3 region has 16 residues. The CDR3 reads CASSQEAGYLNTEAFF. The CDR3 bases are TGCGCCAGCAGCCAAGAGGCAGGCTACTTGAACACTGAAGCTTTCTTT.

This clonotype was seen a few times. This CDR3 reads CASSLYRDTDYEQYF. CDR3 in DNA: TGTGCCAGCAGCCTCTACCGGGACACCGACTACGAGCAGTACTTC. The genes are TRBV4-2 and TRBJ2-7, with TRBD1 as a possible D gene (6 bases). The CDR3 consists of 15 residues. The germline V gene has CDR1 LGHNA and CDR2 YNFKEQ. V was trimmed by 4 bases and J by 3 bases, leaving 16 bases between them.

This clonotype was recorded many times. The chain combines TRBV12-3 or TRBV12-4 with TRBJ2-5, with D unclear. Trimming left V 6 bases short and J 0 bases short, with 5 bases between. The CDR3 totals 12 residues. The CDR3 nucleotides read TGTGCCAGCAGCCGGTACCAAGAGACCCAGTACTTC. Translating gives CASSRYQETQYF.

This clonotype was recorded many times. The chain is built from TRBV25-1 and TRBJ2-5; no reliable D call. CDR3 length: 13 amino acids. V was trimmed by 3 bases and J by 3 bases, leaving 8 bases between them. Per the germline V gene, CDR1 is MGHDK and CDR2 is SYGVNS. The CDR3 protein is CASSEADKETQYF. CDR3 DNA sequence: TGTGCCAGCAGTGAGGCCGACAAAGAGACCCAGTACTTC.

This clonotype was detected many times. The chain couples TRBV20-1 to TRBJ1-2, with D possibly matching TRBD1 (5 bases). Germline V gene lookup returns CDR1 DFQATT and CDR2 SNEGSKA (reference sequence). The CDR3 has 12 residues. V shed 6 bases and J shed 10 bases, with 18 bases lying between them. The CDR3 region is CSAVDRSGVYTF. The DNA of the CDR3 is TGCAGTGCCGTCGACAGATCGGGAGTCTACACCTTC.

This clonotype was counted between two and nine times. Here the CDR3 reads CASSLVWGTDTQYF. The CDR3 bases are TGTGCCAGCAGCTTAGTTTGGGGCACAGATACGCAGTATTTT. V is TRBV7-9 and J is TRBJ2-3; D is undetermined. The CDR3 length is 14 residues. V lost 1 base to trimming and J lost 1 base, with 6 bases between them. CDR1 is SEHNR, CDR2 FQNEAQ, per germline (reference sequence). Full variable domain (missing parts from reference TRBV7-9 and TRBJ2-3): DTGVSQNPRHKITKRGQNVTFRCDPISEHNRLYWYRQTLGQGPEFLTYFQNEAQLEKSRLLSDRFSAERPKGSFSTLEIQRTEQGDSAMYLCASSLVWGTDTQYFGPGTRLTVL.

This clonotype was counted at least ten times. V and J are TRBV29-1 and TRBJ1-1; TRBD1 matches 7 bases. V lost 7 bases to trimming and J lost 0 bases; unmatched junction nucleotides: 2. This CDR3 is built from 12 residues. Germline-derived CDR1 and CDR2 are SQVTM and ANQGSEA. The CDR3 sequence: CSGDRLNTEAFF. CDR3 DNA sequence: TGCAGCGGGGACAGACTGAACACTGAAGCTTTCTTT.

The chain recombines TRBV27 with TRBJ2-2; TRBD1 matches at 9 bases. The CDR3 is 17 residues long. Germline CDR1 MNHEY, CDR2 SMNVEV (reference sequence). Trimming at V came to 5 bases and at J to 5 bases, leaving 12 bases not matched to a gene. The CDR3 coding sequence is TGTGCCAGCAGTCTCCATCTTGGACAGGGGAAGACCGGGGAGCTGTTTTTT. Amino acid sequence: CASSLHLGQGKTGELFF.

The chain is built from TRBV10-1 and TRBJ2-3, with 9 nucleotides matching TRBD1. Germline lookup yields CDR1 WNHNN and CDR2 SYGVQD (reference sequence). This CDR3 has 15 amino acids. The V gene end was trimmed by 2 bases and the J gene end by 3 bases; junction bases not matched to a gene: 3. The CDR3 region is CASSEDRGETDTQYF. The CDR3 DNA reads as TGCGCCAGCAGTGAGGACAGGGGGGAGACAGATACGCAGTATTTT.

This clonotype was counted ten times or more. This chain joins TRBV5-5 and TRBJ2-2; 7 bases map to TRBD1. V lost 7 bases to trimming and J lost 3 bases; unmatched junction nucleotides: 6. There are 14 residues in the CDR3. Germline values: CDR1 SGHKS, CDR2 YYEKEE (reference sequence). CDR3: CASSQGSYTGELFF. The CDR3 region has the DNA TGTGCCAGCTCACAGGGGTCCTACACCGGGGAGCTGTTTTTT. The complete variable domain, with remaining parts taken from reference TRBV5-5 and TRBJ2-2, reads DAGVTQSPTHLIKTRGQQVTLRCSPISGHKSVSWYQQVLGQGPQFIFQYYEKEERGRGNFPDRFSARQFPNYSSELNVNALLLGDSALYLCASSQGSYTGELFFGEGSRLTVL.

This clonotype was detected a few times. V gene TRBV4-1 combines with J gene TRBJ1-2; 7 bases are a match to TRBD1. Germline-derived CDR1 and CDR2 are MGHRA and YSYEKL. After removal of 4 bases from V and 6 bases from J, the junction contained 14 bases not matched to a gene. The CDR3 spans 16 residues. CDR3 coding DNA: TGCGCCAGCAGCCCGTTGACAGGGACGAGAATAAATGGCTACACCTTC. Its translation is CASSPLTGTRINGYTF.